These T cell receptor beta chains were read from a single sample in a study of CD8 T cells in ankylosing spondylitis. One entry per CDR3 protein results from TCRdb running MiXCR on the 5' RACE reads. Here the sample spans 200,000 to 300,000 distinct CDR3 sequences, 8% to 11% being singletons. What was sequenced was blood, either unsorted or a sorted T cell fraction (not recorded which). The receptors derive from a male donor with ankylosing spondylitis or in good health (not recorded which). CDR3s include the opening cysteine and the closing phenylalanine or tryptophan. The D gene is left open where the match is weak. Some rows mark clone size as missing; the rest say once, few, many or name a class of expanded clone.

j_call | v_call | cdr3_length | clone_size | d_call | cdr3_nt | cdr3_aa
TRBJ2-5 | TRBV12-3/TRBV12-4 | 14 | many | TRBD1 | TGTGCCAGCAGTCAGGGGGCCCCGTCGCGGACCCAGTACTTC | CASSQGAPSRTQYF
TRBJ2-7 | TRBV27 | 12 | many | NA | TGTGCCAGCAGTAAATTTGGTGACGAGCAGTACTTC | CASSKFGDEQYF
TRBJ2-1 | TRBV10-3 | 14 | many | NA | TGTGCCATCAGTGAGTCGCCGGGGTACAATGAGCAGTTCTTC | CAISESPGYNEQFF
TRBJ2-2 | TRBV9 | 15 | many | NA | TGTGCCAGCAGCGTATCCAGCGGCCTATTGGAGGAGCTGTTTTTT | CASSVSSGLLEELFF
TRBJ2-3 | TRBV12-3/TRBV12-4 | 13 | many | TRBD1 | TGTGCCAGCAGTTCCTACAGGGGAGATACGCAGTATTTT | CASSSYRGDTQYF
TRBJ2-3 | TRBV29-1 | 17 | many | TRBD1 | TGCAGCGTTGAAGATATGCGAGACAGGGGAACCACAGATACGCAGTATTTT | CSVEDMRDRGTTDTQYF
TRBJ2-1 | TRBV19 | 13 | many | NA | TGTGCCAGTAGCCTTACCCTCGACAATGAGCAGTTCTTC | CASSLTLDNEQFF
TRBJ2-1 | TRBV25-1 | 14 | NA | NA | TGTGCCCCAACCGAGGGGGGGCCTCGGGATGAGCAGTTCTTC | CAPTEGGPRDEQFF
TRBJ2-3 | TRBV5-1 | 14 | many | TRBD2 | TGCGCCAGCAGCCTGCGGGGGGCACTGGATACGCAGTATTTT | CASSLRGALDTQYF
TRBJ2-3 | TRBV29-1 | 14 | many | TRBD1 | TGCAGCGTCGTGACAGGGACCTACACAGATACGCAGTATTTT | CSVVTGTYTDTQYF
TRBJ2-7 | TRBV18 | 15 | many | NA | TGTGCCAGCTCACCACCCACGGGAAGTCCCTACGAGCAGTACTTC | CASSPPTGSPYEQYF
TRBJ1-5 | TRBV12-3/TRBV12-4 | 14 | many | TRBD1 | TGTGCCAGCACTCAGGGGGCCGGCAATCAGCCCCAGCATTTT | CASTQGAGNQPQHF
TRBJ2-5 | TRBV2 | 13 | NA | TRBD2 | TGTGCCAGCAGTGGGGAGGGGCGGGAGACCCAGTACTTC | CASSGEGRETQYF
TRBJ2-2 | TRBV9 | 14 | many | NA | TGTGCCAGCAGCCCCCGGAGGGGCTACGGGGAGCTGTTTTTT | CASSPRRGYGELFF
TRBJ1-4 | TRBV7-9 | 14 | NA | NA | TGTGCCAGCAGCCCTCAAGGCGGCGGTGAAAAACTGTTTTTT | CASSPQGGGEKLFF
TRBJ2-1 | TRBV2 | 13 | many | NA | TGTGCCAGCGGTCTGGAGGGTATCAATGAGCAGTTCTTC | CASGLEGINEQFF
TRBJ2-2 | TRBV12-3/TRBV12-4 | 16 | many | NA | TGTGCCAGCAGTCTAGCGACAGGCAAGAACACCGGGGAGCTGTTTTTT | CASSLATGKNTGELFF
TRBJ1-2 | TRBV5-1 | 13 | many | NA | TGCGCCAGCAGCCCGGACAAGACCTATGGCTACACCTTC | CASSPDKTYGYTF
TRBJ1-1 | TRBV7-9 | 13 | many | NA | TGTGCCAGCAGCTTAGGGGGCTACCCTGAAGCTTTCTTT | CASSLGGYPEAFF
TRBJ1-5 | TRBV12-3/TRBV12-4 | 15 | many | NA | TGTGCCAGCAGTCCTGACCGGGGGCGGTTACAGCCCCAGCATTTT | CASSPDRGRLQPQHF
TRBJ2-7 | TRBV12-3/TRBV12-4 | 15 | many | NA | TGTGCCAGCAGTAACAGGGAGTCCGTCCTGGTCGAGCAGTACTTC | CASSNRESVLVEQYF
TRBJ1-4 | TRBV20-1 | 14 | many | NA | TGCAGTGCTAGAGATAACGGGGGGGGCCGAAAACTGTTTTTT | CSARDNGGGRKLFF
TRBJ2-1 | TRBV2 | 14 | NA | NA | TGTTCCGCCTCTGGCAGCAGGGGGGTGGGTGAGCAGTTCTTC | CSASGSRGVGEQFF
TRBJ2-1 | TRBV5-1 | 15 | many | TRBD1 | TGCGCCAGCAGCTTGGAACAGGGGACCTACAATGAGCAGTTCTTC | CASSLEQGTYNEQFF
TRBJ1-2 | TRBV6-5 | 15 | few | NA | TGTGCCAGCAGTTACTCTGACAGCTCTAACTATGGCTACACCTTC | CASSYSDSSNYGYTF
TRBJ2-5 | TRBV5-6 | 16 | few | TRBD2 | TGTGCCAGCAGCTCTCGAGGACTAGGAACCAAAGAGACCCAGTACTTC | CASSSRGLGTKETQYF